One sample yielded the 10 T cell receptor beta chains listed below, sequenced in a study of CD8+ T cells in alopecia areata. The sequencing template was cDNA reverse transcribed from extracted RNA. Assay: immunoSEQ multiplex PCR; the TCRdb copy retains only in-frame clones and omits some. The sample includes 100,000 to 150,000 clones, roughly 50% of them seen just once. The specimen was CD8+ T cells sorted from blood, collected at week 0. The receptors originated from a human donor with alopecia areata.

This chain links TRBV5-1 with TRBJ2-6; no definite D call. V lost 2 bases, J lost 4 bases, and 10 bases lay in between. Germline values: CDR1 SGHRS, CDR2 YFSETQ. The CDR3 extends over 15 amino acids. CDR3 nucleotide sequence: TGCGCCAGCAGCTTTTGGGGTATGGGGGCCAACGTCCTGACTTTC. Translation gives CASSFWGMGANVLTF. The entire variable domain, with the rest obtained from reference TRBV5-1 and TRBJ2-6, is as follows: KAGVTQTPRYLIKTRGQQVTLSCSPISGHRSVSWYQQTPGQGLQFLFEYFSETQRNKGNFPGRFSGRQFSNSRSEMNVSTLELGDSALYLCASSFWGMGANVLTFGAGSRLTVL.

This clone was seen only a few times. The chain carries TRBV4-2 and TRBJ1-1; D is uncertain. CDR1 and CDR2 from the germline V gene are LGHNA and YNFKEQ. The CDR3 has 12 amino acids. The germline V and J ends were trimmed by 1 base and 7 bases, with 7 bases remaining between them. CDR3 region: CASSQADSEAFF. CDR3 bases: TGTGCCAGCAGCCAAGCTGATAGTGAAGCTTTCTTT.

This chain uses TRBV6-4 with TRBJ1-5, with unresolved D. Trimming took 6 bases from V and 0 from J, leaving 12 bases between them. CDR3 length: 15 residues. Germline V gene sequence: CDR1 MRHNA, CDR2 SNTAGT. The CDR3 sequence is CASRISGDSNQPQHF. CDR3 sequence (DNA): TGTGCCAGCAGAATATCAGGAGATAGCAATCAGCCCCAGCATTTT.

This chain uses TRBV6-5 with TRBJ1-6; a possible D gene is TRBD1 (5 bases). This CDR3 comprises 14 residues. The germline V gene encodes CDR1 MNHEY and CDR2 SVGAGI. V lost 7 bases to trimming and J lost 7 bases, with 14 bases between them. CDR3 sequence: CASTRVSINSPLHF. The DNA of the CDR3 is TGTGCCAGCACCAGGGTCTCGATAAATTCACCCCTCCACTTT.

CDR3 nucleotides: TGCGCCAGCAGCCAAGATCCGCACAGCTACGAGCAGTACTTC. Translation: CASSQDPHSYEQYF. The V call is TRBV4-1, the J call TRBJ2-7; D gene uncertain. The CDR3 is made up of 14 amino acids. Trimming removed 0 bases from V and 3 bases from J, with 9 bases in between. Germline CDR1 MGHRA, CDR2 YSYEKL.

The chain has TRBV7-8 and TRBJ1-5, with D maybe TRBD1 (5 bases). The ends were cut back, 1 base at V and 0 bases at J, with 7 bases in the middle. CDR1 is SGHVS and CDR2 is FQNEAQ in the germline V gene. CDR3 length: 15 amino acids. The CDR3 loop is CASSLGGLSNQPQHF. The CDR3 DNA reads TGTGCCAGCAGCTTAGGGGGCCTTAGCAATCAGCCCCAGCATTTT. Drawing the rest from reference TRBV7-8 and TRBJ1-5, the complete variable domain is GAGVSQSPRYKVAKRGQDVALRCDPISGHVSLFWYQQALGQGPEFLTYFQNEAQLDKSGLPSDRFFAERPEGSVSTLKIQRTQQEDSAVYLCASSLGGLSNQPQHFGDGTRLSIL.

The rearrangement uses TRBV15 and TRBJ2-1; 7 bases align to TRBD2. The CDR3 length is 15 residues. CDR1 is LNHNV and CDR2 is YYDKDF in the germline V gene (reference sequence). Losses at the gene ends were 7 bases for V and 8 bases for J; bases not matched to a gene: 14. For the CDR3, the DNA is TGTGCCACCAAAGGGCTAGAGCGGGGTGTGGATGAGCAGTTCTTC. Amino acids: CATKGLERGVDEQFF.

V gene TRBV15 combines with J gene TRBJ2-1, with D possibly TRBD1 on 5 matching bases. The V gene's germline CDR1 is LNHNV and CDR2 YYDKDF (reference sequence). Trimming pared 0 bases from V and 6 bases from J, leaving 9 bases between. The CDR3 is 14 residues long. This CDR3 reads CATSRETAFNEQFF. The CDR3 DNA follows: TGTGCCACCAGCAGAGAGACAGCATTCAATGAGCAGTTCTTC.

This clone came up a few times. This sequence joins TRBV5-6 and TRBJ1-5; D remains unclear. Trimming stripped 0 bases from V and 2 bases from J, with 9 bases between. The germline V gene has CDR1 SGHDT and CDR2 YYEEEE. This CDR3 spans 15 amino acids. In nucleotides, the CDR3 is TGTGCCAGCAGCTTGGGGGATCATGGCAATCAGCCCCAGCATTTT. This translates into CASSLGDHGNQPQHF. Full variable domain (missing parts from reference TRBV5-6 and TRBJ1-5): DAGVTQSPTHLIKTRGQQVTLRCSPKSGHDTVSWYQQALGQGPQFIFQYYEEEERQRGNFPDRFSGHQFPNYSSELNVNALLLGDSALYLCASSLGDHGNQPQHFGDGTRLSIL.

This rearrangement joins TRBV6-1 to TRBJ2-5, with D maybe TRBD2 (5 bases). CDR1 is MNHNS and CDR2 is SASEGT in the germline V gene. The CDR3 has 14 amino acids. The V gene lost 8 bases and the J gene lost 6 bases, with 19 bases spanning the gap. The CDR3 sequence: CASQPGSVGKTQYF. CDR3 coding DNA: TGTGCCAGCCAGCCGGGTAGCGTCGGGAAGACCCAGTACTTC.